This T cell receptor (beta chain) was recorded in a study of T cells in Graves' hyperthyroidism and ophthalmopathy. Study-wide findings and caveats: Ophthalmopathy was separated from stable hyperthyroidism by a 13 V-J model. The majority of expanded thyroid clonotypes above 0.001 also appeared in blood.

It was uncontrolled infection, other autoimmune disease, pregnancy or lactation that excluded patients. The diagnoses drew upon clinical symptoms, serum thyroxine and TRAb, thyroid ultrasound and orbital computed tomography. This CDR3 spans 16 amino acids. CDR1 and CDR2 (germline): SGHRS, YFSETQ. After removal of 1 base from V and 9 bases from J, the junction contained 9 bases not matched to a gene. Using RNA transcripts as the source, TCR beta CDR3 regions were amplified. The HTBI set primed first-round TCR CDR3 RT-PCR. TCRdb redid the calling of the multiplex PCR reads with MiXCR, one entry per CDR3 protein. The table shows approximately 510,000 distinct CDR3 sequences, with 46% occurring only once. Comments on this clonotype: Its specificity is unknown. A much larger clone sits a single nucleotide away, making a read error possible.

The sequenced material came from peripheral blood or thyroid tissue (not recorded which). This TCR came from an adult woman with Graves' disease, either hyperthyroidism or ophthalmopathy (not recorded which). This chain links TRBV5-1 with TRBJ2-2; TRBD2 agrees at 10 bases. This CDR3 is CASSLLASGSSWELFF. The DNA for the CDR3 is TGCGCCAGCAGCTTGTTGGCTAGCGGGAGTTCCTGGGAGCTGTTTTTT. Full variable domain (missing parts from reference TRBV5-1 and TRBJ2-2): KAGVTQTPRYLIKTRGQQVTLSCSPISGHRSVSWYQQTPGQGLQFLFEYFSETQRNKGNFPGRFSGRQFSNSRSEMNVSTLELGDSALYLCASSLLASGSSWELFFGEGSRLTVL.